These 26 T cell receptor beta chains came from one sample sequenced in a study of glioma-infiltrating T cells after dendritic cell vaccination. Data came from immunoSEQ multiplex PCR; TCRdb stores just in-frame clones and leaves some out. The table shows roughly 80,000 clones, with 85% to 90% occurring only once. Here the sequenced sample was blood, taken before dendritic cell vaccination. The source is a human donor with glioblastoma.

The rearrangement links TRBV6-6 to TRBJ2-5, with D tentatively TRBD2 (7 bases). There are 15 residues in the CDR3. Trimming stripped 4 bases from V and 4 bases from J, with 16 bases between. CDR1 is MNHNY and CDR2 is SVGAGI in the germline V gene (reference sequence). The CDR3 coding sequence is TGTGCCAGCAGTTTCCGAGGGGGGGGCGGAGAGACCCAGTACTTC. This encodes CASSFRGGGGETQYF.

This chain uses TRBV2 with TRBJ2-3; TRBD2 aligns across 9 bases. This CDR3 spans 16 amino acids. The trim removed 6 bases at V and 4 bases at J, leaving 11 bases unmatched. The germline V gene encodes CDR1 SNHLY and CDR2 FYNNEI. CDR3 DNA: TGTGCCAGCAGGAACCTAGCGGGAAAGGCGGCAGATACGCAGTATTTT. Translating it yields CASRNLAGKAADTQYF.

The chain is built from TRBV30 and TRBJ2-7; 13 bases align to TRBD2. This CDR3 comprises 15 residues. Per germline, CDR1 GTSNPN and CDR2 SVGIG (reference sequence). V lost 4 bases to trimming and J lost 6 bases; unmatched junction nucleotides: 9. The DNA for the CDR3 is TGTGCCTGGATTGCATTGACTAGCGGGAGGCGCGAGCAGTACTTC. As protein: CAWIALTSGRREQYF.

This chain connects TRBV6-1 to TRBJ2-7; D remains unclear. Germline-derived CDR1 and CDR2 are MNHNS and SASEGT. V was shortened by 5 bases and J by 5 bases, with 13 bases between the two germline ends. The length of the CDR3 is 13 residues. The CDR3 coding sequence is TGTGCCAGCAGTCGGTATTCTCCGGACGAGCAGTACTTC. Protein product: CASSRYSPDEQYF.

This chain joins TRBV5-4 and TRBJ2-1, with 11 bases matching TRBD2. CDR3 length: 15 residues. V lost 5 bases and J lost 4; bases outside the gene matches: 5. Germline-derived CDR1 and CDR2 are SGHNT and YYREEE (reference sequence). The CDR3 sequence: CASSFSGGGYNEQFF. The CDR3 DNA sequence: TGTGCCAGCAGTTTTAGCGGGGGGGGGTACAATGAGCAGTTCTTC.

This clone was seen a single time. V gene TRBV29-1 combines with J gene TRBJ1-1; D not resolved. Germline V gives CDR1 SQVTM, CDR2 ANQGSEA. The CDR3 extends over 12 amino acids. V lost 6 bases to trimming and J lost 11 bases, with 19 bases between them. Written as DNA, the CDR3 is TGCAGCGTCCTCCTTACTTACGGAGTTGCTTTCTTT. Amino acid sequence: CSVLLTYGVAFF.

The chain's CDR3 is CAIRGGTGWTEAFF. In DNA, the CDR3 is TGTGCCATCAGGGGCGGCACAGGATGGACTGAAGCTTTCTTT. The chain recombines TRBV10-3 with TRBJ1-1; TRBD1 might be the D (5 bases). The V and J ends lost 6 bases and 5 bases respectively, with 16 bases between them. The CDR3 has 14 residues. Germline CDR1 ENHRY, CDR2 SYGVKD.

The rearrangement uses TRBV5-6 and TRBJ2-7, with TRBD1 identical over 7 bases. With 3 bases clipped from V and 0 bases from J, the junction kept 6 bases outside the gene matches. The CDR3 length is 15 residues. The germline V gene has CDR1 SGHDT and CDR2 YYEEEE. CDR3 region: CASSSDRAYSYEQYF. In DNA form, the CDR3 reads TGTGCCAGCAGCTCCGACAGGGCCTACTCCTACGAGCAGTACTTC.

This rearrangement joins TRBV5-1 to TRBJ2-2; 8 bases match TRBD1. From germline, CDR1 is SGHRS and CDR2 YFSETQ. V lost 4 bases to trimming and J lost 8 bases; unmatched junction nucleotides: 10. The CDR3 length is 15 residues. The CDR3 sequence is CASSQLPGQEGELFF. The CDR3 DNA follows: TGCGCCAGCAGCCAGCTTCCGGGACAGGAAGGGGAGCTGTTTTTT.

The chain links TRBV10-1 to TRBJ1-1, with 9 bases matching TRBD1. V dropped 4 bases and J dropped 2; count of bases not matched to a gene: 11. This CDR3 spans 17 amino acids. CDR1 is WNHNN and CDR2 is SYGVQD in the germline V gene (reference sequence). The CDR3 reads CASSGGARGQGNTEAFF. The CDR3 bases are TGCGCCAGCAGTGGGGGGGCACGGGGACAGGGCAACACTGAAGCTTTCTTT.

This rearrangement joins TRBV6-1 to TRBJ2-1; 8 positions match TRBD1. Germline CDR1 is MNHNS and CDR2 is SASEGT. V trimming: 9 bases; J trimming: 4 bases; junction bases outside the gene matches: 8. The CDR3 contains 14 residues. The CDR3 DNA is TGTGCCAGTAACCCGGGACAGGCGTACAATGAGCAGTTCTTC. This sequence encodes CASNPGQAYNEQFF.

J is TRBJ1-2 and V is TRBV6-5; 7 bases are a match to TRBD1. The CDR3 is 14 amino acids. Germline assignment: CDR1 MNHEY and CDR2 SVGAGI. V shed 4 bases, J shed 2 bases, and the junction held 4 bases outside the gene matches. The CDR3 region has the DNA TGTGCCAGCAGTTTCGACAGGGTGAACTATGGCTACACCTTC. Its protein is CASSFDRVNYGYTF.

The chain employs TRBV6-1 and TRBJ2-1, with 12 bases identical to TRBD2. The V and J ends lost 7 bases and 7 bases, in that order; junction bases with no gene match: 5. Germline V gene data show CDR1 as MNHNS and CDR2 as SASEGT. The CDR3 has 14 amino acids. CDR3 amino acids: CASTLAGGRNEQFF. Written as DNA, the CDR3 is TGTGCCAGCACCCTAGCGGGAGGGAGGAATGAGCAGTTCTTC.

This clone was observed a few times. The CDR3 region is CASSVVTGNTIYF. DNA of the CDR3: TGTGCCAGCAGCGTAGTAACTGGAAACACCATATATTTT. The chain couples TRBV9 to TRBJ1-3; D is ambiguous. Germline V gives CDR1 SGDLS, CDR2 YYNGEE. Deletions cut 0 bases from V and 2 bases from J, with 3 bases between. CDR3 length: 13 residues. The full variable domain, in which reference TRBV9 and TRBJ1-3 provide the parts outside the CDR3, is DSGVTQTPKHLITATGQRVTLRCSPRSGDLSVYWYQQSLDQGLQFLIQYYNGEERAKGNILERFSAQQFPDLHSELNLSSLELGDSALYFCASSVVTGNTIYFGEGSWLTVV.

This sequence joins TRBV11-1 and TRBJ2-5, with TRBD2 as a possible D gene (7 bases). With 5 bases removed from V and 2 bases from J, the gap between germline ends came to 12 bases. Per germline, CDR1 SGHAT and CDR2 FQDESV (reference sequence). The CDR3 sequence is 14 residues long. The CDR3 spells CASSLAGAQETQYF. CDR3 bases: TGTGCCAGCAGCCTGGCGGGGGCGCAAGAGACCCAGTACTTC.

The V gene is TRBV5-1, the J gene TRBJ2-1, with D possibly TRBD1 on 5 matching bases. The CDR3 totals 15 residues. V was trimmed by 0 bases and J by 3 bases, leaving 10 bases between them. Germline CDR1 is SGHRS and CDR2 is YFSETQ. The CDR3 nucleotides are TGCGCCAGCAGCTTGGTAGCAGGGTTCTACAATGAGCAGTTCTTC. This encodes CASSLVAGFYNEQFF.

The V and J genes are TRBV5-1 and TRBJ1-1; 10 positions match TRBD1. Trimming cost V 3 bases and J 3 bases; bases outside gene matches: 8. This CDR3 is built from 16 residues. Germline loops: CDR1 SGHRS, CDR2 YFSETQ. The CDR3 sequence is CASSSGQGIWDTEAFF. The CDR3 DNA sequence: TGCGCCAGCAGCTCGGGACAGGGGATTTGGGACACTGAAGCTTTCTTT.

The J gene is TRBJ1-5, the V gene TRBV19, with D uncertain. This CDR3 region has 13 residues. V was shortened by 7 bases and J by 4 bases, with 11 bases between the two germline ends. Looked up from germline, CDR1 is LNHDA and CDR2 is SQIVND (reference sequence). For the CDR3, the DNA is TGTGCCAGTATTGGGTCACAGAATCAGCCCCAGCATTTT. The encoded protein is CASIGSQNQPQHF.

This clone was recorded once. The chain is built from TRBV19 and TRBJ1-5, with D unclear. V lost 1 base and J lost 7, with 20 bases in between. The CDR3 covers 17 residues. CDR1 and CDR2 (germline): LNHDA, SQIVND (reference sequence). The CDR3 DNA follows: TGTGCCAGTAGTATAGCAGGCGGCCTAGCTCCCGAGCAGCCCCAGCATTTT. Protein: CASSIAGGLAPEQPQHF.

This clone has a handful of counts. V usage is TRBV5-1 and J usage is TRBJ2-2; TRBD2 matches 10 bases. Per the germline V gene, CDR1 is SGHRS and CDR2 is YFSETQ. This CDR3 is built from 16 residues. After removal of 2 bases from V and 0 bases from J, the junction contained 1 base not matched to a gene. The CDR3 DNA reads as TGCGCCAGCAGCTTCGGGACTAGCGCGAACACCGGGGAGCTGTTTTTT. It translates to CASSFGTSANTGELFF.

The chain combines TRBV21-1 with TRBJ2-7; TRBD2 reflects the table's D call only, with no check against the DNA. TRBV21-1 is flagged as a pseudogene. CDR3 length equals 15 residues. The CDR3 loop is CASSRGTLRAYEQYF. Here the CDR3 DNA reads TGTGCCAGCAGCCGCGGGACTCTGAGGGCCTACGAGCAGTACTTC.

This chain joins TRBV4-2 and TRBJ1-2; 7 bases agree with TRBD1. CDR1 is LGHNA, CDR2 YNFKEQ, per germline. The CDR3 is made up of 16 amino acids. V shed 1 base and J 4 bases; nucleotides not matched to a gene: 9. The CDR3 loop is CASSQVKGTDSYGYTF. The DNA of the CDR3 is TGTGCCAGCAGCCAAGTAAAGGGGACAGACTCCTATGGCTACACCTTC.

The rearrangement links TRBV4-2 to TRBJ1-2; D gene uncertain. Trimming removed 1 base at V and 5 bases at J, with 8 bases between. The length of the CDR3 is 13 residues. Germline assignment: CDR1 LGHNA and CDR2 YNFKEQ. The CDR3 spells CASSQVAQYGYTF. CDR3 nucleotide sequence: TGTGCCAGCAGCCAAGTAGCGCAGTATGGCTACACCTTC.

The chain uses TRBV27 and TRBJ1-1; TRBD1 might be the D (6 bases). Trimming cost V 6 bases and J 3 bases, with 14 bases left between them. This CDR3 is 14 amino acids long. Germline assignment: CDR1 MNHEY and CDR2 SMNVEV (reference sequence). The CDR3 DNA follows: TGTGCCAGCAGAACAGGGTACGGGGACACTGAAGCTTTCTTT. The encoded protein is CASRTGYGDTEAFF.

The rearrangement joins TRBV5-4 to TRBJ2-2; 8 nucleotides match TRBD2. The CDR3 extends over 14 amino acids. Germline V gene sequence: CDR1 SGHNT, CDR2 YYREEE (reference sequence). V was clipped by 4 bases and J by 3 bases; unmatched bases: 2. CDR3 bases: TGTGCCAGCAGCCCGGGGGGGTACACCGGGGAGCTGTTTTTT. Encoded protein: CASSPGGYTGELFF.

The V and J genes are TRBV10-3 and TRBJ2-2, with D possibly TRBD1 on 6 matching bases. CDR3 length: 14 amino acids. Germline CDR1 is ENHRY and CDR2 is SYGVKD. Between the trimmed V and J ends, which lost 5 bases and 6 bases, there was a span of 13 bases. The chain's CDR3 is CAISPGEEAGELFF. The CDR3 region has the DNA TGTGCCATCAGTCCAGGGGAAGAGGCCGGGGAGCTGTTTTTT.